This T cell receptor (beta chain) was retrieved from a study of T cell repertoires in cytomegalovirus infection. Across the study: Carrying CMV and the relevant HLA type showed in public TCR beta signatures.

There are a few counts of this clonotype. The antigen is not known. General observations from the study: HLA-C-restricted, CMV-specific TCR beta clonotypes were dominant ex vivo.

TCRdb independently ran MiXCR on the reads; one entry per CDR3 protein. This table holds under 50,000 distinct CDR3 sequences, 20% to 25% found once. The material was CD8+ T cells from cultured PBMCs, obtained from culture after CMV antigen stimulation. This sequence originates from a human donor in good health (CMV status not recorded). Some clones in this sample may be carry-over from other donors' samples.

The CDR3 loop is CASSSGPGGPNEQFF. The CDR3 region has the DNA TGTGCCAGCAGCTCGGGGCCGGGGGGGCCCAATGAGCAGTTCTTC. The chain couples TRBV7-3 to TRBJ2-1, with 8 bases aligning to TRBD2. The CDR3 length is 15 residues. V trimming: 4 bases; J trimming: 6 bases; junction bases outside the gene matches: 8. Germline V gives CDR1 SGHTA, CDR2 FQGTGA.